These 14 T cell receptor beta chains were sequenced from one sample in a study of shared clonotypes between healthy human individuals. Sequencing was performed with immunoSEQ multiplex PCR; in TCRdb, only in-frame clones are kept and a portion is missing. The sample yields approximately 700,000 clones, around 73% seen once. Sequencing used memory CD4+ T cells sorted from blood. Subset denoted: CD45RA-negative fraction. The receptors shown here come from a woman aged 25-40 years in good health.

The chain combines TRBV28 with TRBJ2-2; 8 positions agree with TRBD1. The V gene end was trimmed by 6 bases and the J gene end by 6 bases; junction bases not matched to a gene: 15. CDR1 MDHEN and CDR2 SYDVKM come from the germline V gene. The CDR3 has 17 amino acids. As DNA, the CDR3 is TGTGCCAGCAGCACCCCCTCCCGACAGGGGTTTGCCGGGGAGCTGTTTTTT. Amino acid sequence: CASSTPSRQGFAGELFF.

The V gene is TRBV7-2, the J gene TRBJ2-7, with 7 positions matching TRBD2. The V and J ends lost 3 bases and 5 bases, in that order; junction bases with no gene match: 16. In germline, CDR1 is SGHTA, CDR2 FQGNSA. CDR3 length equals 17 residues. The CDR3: CASSFGTGGRFRNEQYF. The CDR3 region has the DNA TGTGCCAGCAGCTTCGGTACGGGGGGTCGCTTTAGGAACGAGCAGTACTTC.

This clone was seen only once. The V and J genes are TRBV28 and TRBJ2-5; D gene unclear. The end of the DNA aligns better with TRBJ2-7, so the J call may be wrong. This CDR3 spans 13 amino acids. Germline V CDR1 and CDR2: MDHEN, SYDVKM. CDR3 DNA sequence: TGTGCCAGCAGTCCGGACGCGTCCTACGAGCAGTACTTC. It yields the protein CASSPDASYEQYF.

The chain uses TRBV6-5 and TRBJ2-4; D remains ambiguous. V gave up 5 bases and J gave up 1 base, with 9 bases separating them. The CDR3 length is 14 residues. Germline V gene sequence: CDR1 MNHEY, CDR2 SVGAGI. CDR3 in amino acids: CASSPRTAKNIQYF. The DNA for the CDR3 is TGTGCCAGCAGTCCTAGGACGGCCAAAAACATTCAGTACTTC.

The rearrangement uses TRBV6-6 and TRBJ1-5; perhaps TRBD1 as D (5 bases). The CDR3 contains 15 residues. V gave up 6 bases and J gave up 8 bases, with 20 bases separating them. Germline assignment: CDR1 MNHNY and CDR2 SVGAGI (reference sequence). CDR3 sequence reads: CASRSTSSGREPQHF. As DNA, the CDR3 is TGTGCCAGCAGGTCGACATCCTCAGGGAGGGAGCCCCAGCATTTT.

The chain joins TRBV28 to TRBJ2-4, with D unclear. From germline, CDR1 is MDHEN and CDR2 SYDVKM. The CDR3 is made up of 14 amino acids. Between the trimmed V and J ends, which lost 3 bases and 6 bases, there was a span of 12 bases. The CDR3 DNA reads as TGTGCCAGCAGTTTTGAACCGGCCGGAAACATTCAGTACTTC. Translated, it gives CASSFEPAGNIQYF.

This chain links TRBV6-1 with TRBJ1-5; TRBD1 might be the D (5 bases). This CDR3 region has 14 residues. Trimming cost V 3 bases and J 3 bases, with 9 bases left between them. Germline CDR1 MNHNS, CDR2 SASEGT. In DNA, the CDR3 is TGTGCCAGCAGTGATCCGGGGGACAATCAGCCCCAGCATTTT. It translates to CASSDPGDNQPQHF.

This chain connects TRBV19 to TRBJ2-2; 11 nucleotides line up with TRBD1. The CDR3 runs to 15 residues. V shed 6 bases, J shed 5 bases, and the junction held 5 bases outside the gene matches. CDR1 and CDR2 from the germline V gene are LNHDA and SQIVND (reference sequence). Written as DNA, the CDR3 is TGTGCCAGTAGATTTGGGACAGGGGGGACCGGGGAGCTGTTTTTT. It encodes CASRFGTGGTGELFF.

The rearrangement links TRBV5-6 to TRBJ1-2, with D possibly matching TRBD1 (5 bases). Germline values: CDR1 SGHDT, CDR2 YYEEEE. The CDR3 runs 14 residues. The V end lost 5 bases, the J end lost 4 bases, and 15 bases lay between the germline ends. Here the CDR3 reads CASSSSRGSYGYTF. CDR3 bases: TGTGCCAGCAGTTCTAGTAGGGGTAGCTATGGCTACACCTTC.

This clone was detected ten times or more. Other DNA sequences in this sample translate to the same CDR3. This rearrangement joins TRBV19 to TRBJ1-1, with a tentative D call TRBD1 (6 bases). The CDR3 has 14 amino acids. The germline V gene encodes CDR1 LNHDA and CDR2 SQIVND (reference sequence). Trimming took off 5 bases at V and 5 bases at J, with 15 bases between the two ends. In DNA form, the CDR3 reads TGTGCCAGTAGTTCCGGGAGGGGGGGTACTGAAGCTTTCTTT. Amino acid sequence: CASSSGRGGTEAFF. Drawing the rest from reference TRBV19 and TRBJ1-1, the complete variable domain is DGGITQSPKYLFRKEGQNVTLSCEQNLNHDAMYWYRQDPGQGLRLIYYSQIVNDFQKGDIAEGYSVSREKKESFPLTVTSAQKNPTAFYLCASSSGRGGTEAFFGQGTRLTVV.

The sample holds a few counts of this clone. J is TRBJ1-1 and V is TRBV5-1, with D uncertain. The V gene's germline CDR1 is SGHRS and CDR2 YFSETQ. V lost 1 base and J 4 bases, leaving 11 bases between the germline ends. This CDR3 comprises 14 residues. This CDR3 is CASSLFGGGTEAFF. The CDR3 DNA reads TGCGCCAGCAGCTTGTTTGGCGGCGGCACTGAAGCTTTCTTT.

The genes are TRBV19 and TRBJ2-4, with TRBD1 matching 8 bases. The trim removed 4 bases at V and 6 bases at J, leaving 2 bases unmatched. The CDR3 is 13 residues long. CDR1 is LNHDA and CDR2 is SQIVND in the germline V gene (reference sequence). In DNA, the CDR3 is TGTGCCAGTAGTAAACAGGGGGTAAACATTCAGTACTTC. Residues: CASSKQGVNIQYF.

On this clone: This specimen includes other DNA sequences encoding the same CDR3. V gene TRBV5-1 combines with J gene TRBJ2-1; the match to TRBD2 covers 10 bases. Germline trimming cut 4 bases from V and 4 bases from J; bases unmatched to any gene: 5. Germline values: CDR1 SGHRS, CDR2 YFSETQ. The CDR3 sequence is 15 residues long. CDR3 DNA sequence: TGCGCCAGCAGCGAGTCTAGCGGGAGTTACAATGAGCAGTTCTTC. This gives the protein CASSESSGSYNEQFF.

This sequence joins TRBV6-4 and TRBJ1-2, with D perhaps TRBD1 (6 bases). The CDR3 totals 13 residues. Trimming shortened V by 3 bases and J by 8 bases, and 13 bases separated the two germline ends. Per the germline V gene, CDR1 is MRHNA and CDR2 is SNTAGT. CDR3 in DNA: TGTGCCAGCAGTGAACAGGGCCGTTCCGGCTACACCTTC. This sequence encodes CASSEQGRSGYTF.